Listed below are T cell receptor beta chains from one sample, sequenced in a study of T cell responses to AZD1222 COVID-19 vaccine. Sequencing was performed with immunoSEQ multiplex PCR; in TCRdb, only in-frame clones are kept and a portion is missing. There are about 150,000 clones in the sample; about 93% occur only once, and 1.5% to 2% lies in the top ten. The specimen comprised peripheral blood, sampled on day 0 of AZD1222 vaccination. All receptors come from an adult in good health. Each CDR3 is given with its conserved first and last residue. The D gene is left open where the match is weak. A row's size may be missing; if present it is once, few, many or a size class.

d_call: NA
v_call: TRBV5-1
j_call: TRBJ1-5
clone_size: NA
cdr3_nt: TGCGCCAGCAGCTTATCGGGCCCTGATCAACCCCAGCATTTT
cdr3_aa: CASSLSGPDQPQHF

d_call: NA
v_call: TRBV14
j_call: TRBJ1-1
clone_size: once
cdr3_nt: TGTGCCAGCAGCCAAGAGGAGAGGACTAAAGCTTTCTTT
cdr3_aa: CASSQEERTKAFF

d_call: TRBD2
v_call: TRBV30
j_call: TRBJ2-5
clone_size: once
cdr3_nt: TGTGCCTGGAGTCCCGGACTAGGGAGCGAGACCCAGTACTTC
cdr3_aa: CAWSPGLGSETQYF

d_call: NA
v_call: TRBV6-5
j_call: TRBJ1-1
clone_size: NA
cdr3_nt: TGTGCCAGCACCCCCGGGGGGCTCGGCACTGAAGCTTTCTTT
cdr3_aa: CASTPGGLGTEAFF

d_call: NA
v_call: TRBV5-1
j_call: TRBJ2-7
clone_size: many
cdr3_nt: TGCGCCAGCAGCCCCTTATCAGGGAAGGCTTACGAGCAGTACTTC
cdr3_aa: CASSPLSGKAYEQYF

d_call: NA
v_call: TRBV20-1
j_call: TRBJ1-2
clone_size: NA
cdr3_nt: TGCAGTGCTAGAAACAGCTATGGCTACACCTTC
cdr3_aa: CSARNSYGYTF

d_call: TRBD1
v_call: TRBV27
j_call: TRBJ1-2
clone_size: NA
cdr3_nt: TGTGCCAGCAGTTCTCTAGGGACAGGAGGGGGCTACACCTTC
cdr3_aa: CASSSLGTGGGYTF

d_call: NA
v_call: TRBV2
j_call: TRBJ1-3
clone_size: NA
cdr3_nt: TGTGCCAGCAGTGAATGGGGAGGGGTTGGAAACACCATATATTTT
cdr3_aa: CASSEWGGVGNTIYF

d_call: NA
v_call: TRBV15
j_call: TRBJ1-1
clone_size: NA
cdr3_nt: TGTGCCACGACCGGGACGTTGAACACTGAAGCTTTCTTT
cdr3_aa: CATTGTLNTEAFF

d_call: NA
v_call: TRBV11-2
j_call: TRBJ2-3
clone_size: NA
cdr3_nt: TGTGCCAGCAGCTTACGACAGTCTAGCACAGATACGCAGTATTTT
cdr3_aa: CASSLRQSSTDTQYF

d_call: TRBD1
v_call: TRBV7-3
j_call: TRBJ2-7
clone_size: NA
cdr3_nt: TGTGCCAGCAGCCCAGACAGGGGTCTCTACGAGCAGTACTTC
cdr3_aa: CASSPDRGLYEQYF

d_call: NA
v_call: TRBV21-1
j_call: TRBJ1-2
clone_size: NA
cdr3_nt: TGTGCCAGCAGCAAAGCGGGCAGTTCTGCAGGGGACTATGGCTACACCTTC
cdr3_aa: CASSKAGSSAGDYGYTF

d_call: NA
v_call: TRBV7-9
j_call: TRBJ1-2
clone_size: once
cdr3_nt: TGTGCCAGCAGCTTACATGACCTGGGGAAGGGTGGCTACACCTTC
cdr3_aa: CASSLHDLGKGGYTF

d_call: TRBD2
v_call: TRBV11-3
j_call: TRBJ2-1
clone_size: NA
cdr3_nt: TGTGCCAGCAGCTTCACTGGGGCTAGCGGGAGTTCAAATGAGCAGTTCTTC
cdr3_aa: CASSFTGASGSSNEQFF

d_call: NA
v_call: TRBV27
j_call: TRBJ2-7
clone_size: NA
cdr3_nt: TGTGCCAGCAGTTTATCTAAGGGGTACGGCTACGAGCAGTACTTC
cdr3_aa: CASSLSKGYGYEQYF

d_call: NA
v_call: TRBV9
j_call: TRBJ2-7
clone_size: NA
cdr3_nt: TGTGCCAGCAGCGGAACTGGACAAGGCTACGAGCAGTACTTC
cdr3_aa: CASSGTGQGYEQYF

d_call: NA
v_call: TRBV12-3/TRBV12-4
j_call: TRBJ1-4
clone_size: NA
cdr3_nt: TGTGCCAGCAGTTTGAAGTTTGATGAAAAACTGTTTTTT
cdr3_aa: CASSLKFDEKLFF

d_call: NA
v_call: TRBV7-6
j_call: TRBJ1-1
clone_size: once
cdr3_nt: TGTGCCAGCAGCTTAGTTGTGGGCCCTGCCGAGAACACTGAAGCTTTCTTT
cdr3_aa: CASSLVVGPAENTEAFF

d_call: TRBD1
v_call: TRBV4-2
j_call: TRBJ2-3
clone_size: NA
cdr3_nt: TGTGCCAGCAGCCACGACAGGGGGAGCACAGATACGCAGTATTTT
cdr3_aa: CASSHDRGSTDTQYF

d_call: NA
v_call: TRBV27
j_call: TRBJ1-1
clone_size: NA
cdr3_nt: TGTGCCAGCAGCTCAAGGTCGGGGTCTGATGAAGCTTTCTTT
cdr3_aa: CASSSRSGSDEAFF

d_call: NA
v_call: TRBV7-2
j_call: TRBJ2-3
clone_size: NA
cdr3_nt: TGTGCCAGCAGCTTAGCTGGGGGGCATACGCAGTATTTT
cdr3_aa: CASSLAGGHTQYF

d_call: NA
v_call: TRBV18
j_call: TRBJ1-3
clone_size: once
cdr3_nt: TGTGCCAGCTCACCAATTGGCGACGGATATGCTGGAAACACCATATATTTT
cdr3_aa: CASSPIGDGYAGNTIYF

d_call: NA
v_call: TRBV6-2/TRBV6-3
j_call: TRBJ2-3
clone_size: NA
cdr3_nt: TGTGCCAGCAGTTACGGGGTCGGTAGGGGCGCAAGCACAGATACGCAGTATTTT
cdr3_aa: CASSYGVGRGASTDTQYF

d_call: NA
v_call: TRBV9
j_call: TRBJ1-1
clone_size: NA
cdr3_nt: TGTGCCAGCAGCGGTCGGGCGGAGACGATTGAAGCTTTCTTT
cdr3_aa: CASSGRAETIEAFF

d_call: NA
v_call: TRBV18
j_call: TRBJ2-7
clone_size: NA
cdr3_nt: TGTGCCAGCTCACCACTCGACAATTCCTACGAGCAGTACTTC
cdr3_aa: CASSPLDNSYEQYF

d_call: NA
v_call: TRBV7-9
j_call: TRBJ1-1
clone_size: NA
cdr3_nt: TGTGCCAGCAGAATTGGAGTTGAAGCTTTCTTT
cdr3_aa: CASRIGVEAFF

d_call: NA
v_call: TRBV10-3
j_call: TRBJ1-1
clone_size: few
cdr3_nt: TGTGCCATCAGTGAGGGGGGCGCGACCGAAGCTTTCTTT
cdr3_aa: CAISEGGATEAFF

d_call: TRBD1
v_call: TRBV6-5
j_call: TRBJ2-7
clone_size: NA
cdr3_nt: TGTGCCAGCAAGTACTCCGGGACAGAGTACTACGAGCAGTACTTC
cdr3_aa: CASKYSGTEYYEQYF

d_call: NA
v_call: TRBV6-5
j_call: TRBJ1-6
clone_size: NA
cdr3_nt: TGTGCCAGCAGTTTGCATGAACGGGAGAGTCGGTCACCCCTCCACTTT
cdr3_aa: CASSLHERESRSPLHF

d_call: NA
v_call: TRBV27
j_call: TRBJ1-4
clone_size: NA
cdr3_nt: TGTGCCACCAGAACGGGGAATGGTGAAAAACTGTTTTTT
cdr3_aa: CATRTGNGEKLFF

d_call: NA
v_call: TRBV18
j_call: TRBJ2-2
clone_size: NA
cdr3_nt: TGTGCCAGCTCACTTGGAGGGGGGACCACCGGGGAGCTGTTTTTT
cdr3_aa: CASSLGGGTTGELFF

d_call: NA
v_call: TRBV18
j_call: TRBJ2-1
clone_size: NA
cdr3_nt: TGTGCCAGCTCACCCCCGGGATCGGTACACAATGAGCAGTTCTTC
cdr3_aa: CASSPPGSVHNEQFF

d_call: TRBD2
v_call: TRBV7-8
j_call: TRBJ2-1
clone_size: NA
cdr3_nt: TGTGCCAGCAGCTTAAGACGGGAGGAATACAATGAGCAGTTCTTC
cdr3_aa: CASSLRREEYNEQFF

d_call: NA
v_call: TRBV27
j_call: TRBJ1-1
clone_size: NA
cdr3_nt: TGTGCCAGCAGTTTCAACACGGAGAACACTGAAGCTTTCTTT
cdr3_aa: CASSFNTENTEAFF

d_call: TRBD2
v_call: TRBV28
j_call: TRBJ2-1
clone_size: NA
cdr3_nt: TGTGCCAGCAGTTTATCCCGGAGCGGGGGCGCCTACAATGAGCAGTTCTTC
cdr3_aa: CASSLSRSGGAYNEQFF

d_call: NA
v_call: TRBV5-5
j_call: TRBJ1-4
clone_size: NA
cdr3_nt: TGTGCCAGCAGCCCCACCGCCGGGACGGAGAATGAAAAACTGTTTTTT
cdr3_aa: CASSPTAGTENEKLFF

d_call: NA
v_call: TRBV7-2
j_call: TRBJ2-7
clone_size: NA
cdr3_nt: TGTGCCAGCAGCTCCGTACCGGGAGATTCCTACGAGCAGTACTTC
cdr3_aa: CASSSVPGDSYEQYF